The next 28 T cell receptor beta chains were all read from a single sample in a study of blood T cell repertoires in COVID-19. Sequencing was performed with immunoSEQ multiplex PCR; in TCRdb, only in-frame clones are kept and a portion is missing. The table records about 220,000 clones, 84% of them present only once. Sequencing was performed on PBMCs or T cells enriched from blood (not recorded which). The receptors derive from a woman between 40 and 50 years old who had recovered from COVID-19.

The sample holds a few counts of this clone. The CDR3 is CASSHDGTLVITDTQYF. The DNA of the CDR3 is TGCGCCAGCAGCCACGATGGGACATTGGTCATCACAGATACGCAGTATTTT. The V gene is TRBV4-1, the J gene TRBJ2-3; the D gene is possibly TRBD1 (6 bases). This CDR3 contains 17 residues. V lost 3 bases, J lost 2 bases, and 18 bases lay in between. CDR1 is MGHRA, CDR2 YSYEKL, per germline.

The chain is built from TRBV14 and TRBJ2-1, with D unclear. Looked up from germline, CDR1 is SGHDN and CDR2 is FVKESK. V was pared by 4 bases and J by 6 bases, with 19 bases between. The CDR3 consists of 16 residues. DNA of the CDR3: TGTGCCAGCAGCCGATCTCTAGATAGAGTAAGCAATGAGCAGTTCTTC. Its translation: CASSRSLDRVSNEQFF.

This chain connects TRBV5-6 to TRBJ1-2; TRBD1 is a possible D gene (5 bases). Germline-derived CDR1 and CDR2 are SGHDT and YYEEEE. The CDR3 spans 15 residues. V lost 0 bases and J 0 bases, leaving 9 bases between the germline ends. The CDR3 bases are TGTGCCAGCAGCTTGGGGGACTTTCCTAACTATGGCTACACCTTC. Protein: CASSLGDFPNYGYTF.

CDR3 nucleotides: TGTGCCAGCAGCTTATTGGCAGCTGAAGCTTTCTTT. It specifies CASSLLAAEAFF. The rearrangement links TRBV11-3 to TRBJ1-1; D is undetermined. Trimming took 2 bases from V and 6 from J, leaving 7 bases between them. Germline CDR1 and CDR2: SGHNT and YENEEA. The CDR3 length is 12 residues. The variable domain in full, completed from reference TRBV11-3 and TRBJ1-1, reads EAGVVQSPRYKIIEKKQPVAFWCNPISGHNTLYWYLQNLGQGPELLIRYENEEAVDDSQLPKDRFSAERLKGVDSTLKIQPAELGDSAVYLCASSLLAAEAFFGQGTRLTVV.

This clone has more than one count but fewer than ten. The gene calls are TRBV7-9 and TRBJ2-7; D gene uncertain. The CDR3 covers 13 residues. Looked up from germline, CDR1 is SEHNR and CDR2 is FQNEAQ (reference sequence). Trimming took 1 base from V and 6 from J, leaving 10 bases between them. The DNA for the CDR3 is TGTGCCAGCAGCTTAGACTTTCCGGGCGAGCAGTACTTC. Its translation is CASSLDFPGEQYF.

Only a few counts were recorded for this clone. This chain links TRBV5-4 with TRBJ2-1, with TRBD2 identical over 11 bases. The V gene end was trimmed by 0 bases and the J gene end by 8 bases; junction bases not matched to a gene: 4. The CDR3 totals 15 residues. The germline gives CDR1 SGHNT, CDR2 YYREEE (reference sequence). This chain's CDR3 is CASSLVAGGPYEQFF. As DNA, the CDR3 is TGTGCCAGCAGCTTGGTAGCGGGAGGGCCTTATGAGCAGTTCTTC. Together with reference TRBV5-4 and TRBJ2-1, the CDR3 gives the full variable domain: ETGVTQSPTHLIKTRGQQVTLRCSSQSGHNTVSWYQQALGQGPQFIFQYYREEENGRGNFPPRFSGLQFPNYSSELNVNALELDDSALYLCASSLVAGGPYEQFFGPGTRLTVL.

This sequence joins TRBV6-1 and TRBJ2-2; 8 positions agree with TRBD1. This CDR3 is built from 15 residues. CDR1 is MNHNS and CDR2 is SASEGT in the germline V gene. With 5 bases clipped from V and 5 bases from J, the junction kept 7 bases outside the gene matches. CDR3 residues: CASSTTGGRTGELFF. In DNA, the CDR3 is TGTGCCAGCAGTACTACAGGGGGTCGGACCGGGGAGCTGTTTTTT.

The rearrangement uses TRBV18 and TRBJ2-3; 10 bases map to TRBD2. The CDR3 has 18 amino acids. The junction had 16 bases not matched to a gene; V was cut back by 5 bases and J by 5 bases. Germline-derived CDR1 and CDR2 are KGHSH and LQKENI. The CDR3 sequence is CASSIASGRSTGGDTQYF. DNA for the CDR3: TGTGCCAGCTCAATTGCTAGCGGGAGATCTACGGGAGGAGATACGCAGTATTTT.

The genes are TRBV9 and TRBJ2-1, with TRBD1 as a possible D gene (6 bases). Germline CDR1 reads SGDLS; CDR2 reads YYNGEE. V dropped 7 bases and J dropped 6 bases, with 14 bases sitting between them. This CDR3 spans 13 amino acids. DNA for the CDR3: TGTGCCAGCGGGCCAGGGGATGGCAATGAGCAGTTCTTC. Translated, it gives CASGPGDGNEQFF.

The CDR3 loop reads CATRTSGSYEQYF. As DNA, the CDR3 is TGTGCCACGCGGACTAGCGGGTCTTACGAGCAGTACTTC. The gene calls are TRBV27 and TRBJ2-7; 11 bases fit TRBD2. CDR1 MNHEY and CDR2 SMNVEV come from the germline V gene (reference sequence). The CDR3 sequence is 13 residues long. The junction had 6 bases not matched to a gene; V was cut back by 10 bases and J by 4 bases.

V gene TRBV5-8 combines with J gene TRBJ2-4, with TRBD2 matching 8 bases. Germline loops: CDR1 SGHTS, CDR2 YDEGEE. The ends lost 4 bases at V and 2 bases at J; junction bases unmatched: 14. This CDR3 comprises 18 residues. The CDR3 spells CASSPPGGVVLSKNIQYF. In nucleotides, the CDR3 is TGTGCCAGCAGCCCCCCGGGAGGGGTAGTTCTGTCCAAAAACATTCAGTACTTC.

The V call is TRBV28, the J call TRBJ1-4; D not certain. The CDR3 sequence is 13 residues long. Germline CDR1 is MDHEN and CDR2 is SYDVKM. The germline V and J ends were trimmed by 3 bases and 7 bases, with 9 bases remaining between them. The CDR3 loop reads CASSLEPFEKLFF. The CDR3 DNA follows: TGTGCCAGCAGTTTGGAGCCTTTTGAAAAACTGTTTTTT.

This clone was detected a few times. This rearrangement joins TRBV2 to TRBJ1-2; the match to TRBD1 covers 7 bases. V shed 1 base, J shed 6 bases, and the junction held 8 bases outside the gene matches. This CDR3 has 15 residues. Germline-derived CDR1 and CDR2 are SNHLY and FYNNEI. CDR3 DNA sequence: TGTGCCAGCAGTGAAGACAGGGGCTTTATGGATGGCTACACCTTC. Translating it yields CASSEDRGFMDGYTF.

The rearrangement uses TRBV10-3 and TRBJ2-1; 9 positions agree with TRBD1. The CDR3 is 16 amino acids. CDR1 is ENHRY and CDR2 is SYGVKD in the germline V gene. V was clipped by 3 bases and J by 1 base; unmatched bases: 4. The CDR3 DNA is TGTGCCATCAGTGACCGGACAGGGGTATCCTACAATGAGCAGTTCTTC. It specifies CAISDRTGVSYNEQFF.

The V call is TRBV29-1, the J call TRBJ1-2, with 8 bases that match TRBD1. The trim removed 3 bases at V and 8 bases at J, leaving 5 bases unmatched. Looked up from germline, CDR1 is SQVTM and CDR2 is ANQGSEA. The CDR3 is 12 residues long. The CDR3 loop reads CSVEGTGGGYTF. DNA of the CDR3: TGCAGCGTTGAGGGGACAGGTGGAGGCTACACCTTC.

The V gene is TRBV3-1 (or the pseudogene TRBV3-2), the J gene TRBJ2-7; D is perhaps TRBD2 (5 bases). In germline, CDR1 is LGHDT, CDR2 YNNKEL (reference sequence). Trimming pared 2 bases from V and 7 bases from J, leaving 12 bases between. The CDR3 contains 13 residues. CDR3 protein: CASSQIFGREQYF. The CDR3 DNA reads TGTGCCAGCAGCCAAATATTTGGGAGAGAGCAGTACTTC.

The gene calls are TRBV4-3 and TRBJ2-1; D gene ambiguous. This CDR3 has 12 residues. The V end lost 0 bases, the J end lost 9 bases, and 6 bases lay between the germline ends. The germline V gene has CDR1 LGHNA and CDR2 YSLEER. The CDR3 DNA reads as TGCGCCAGCAGCCAAGAGAGGTCTGAGCAGTTCTTC. Its protein is CASSQERSEQFF.

For the CDR3, the DNA is TGTGCCAGCAGTAAAAGGGAAAAGGGGGACAATCGCCGGGCCGGGGAGCTGTTTTTT. This encodes CASSKREKGDNRRAGELFF. The V call is TRBV6-2 or TRBV6-3, the J call TRBJ2-2; weak D call: TRBD1 (6 bases). CDR3 size: 19 residues. Germline CDR1 MNHEY, CDR2 SVGEGT. V lost 5 bases to trimming and J lost 6 bases, with 28 bases between them.

The gene calls are TRBV5-1 and TRBJ1-1; 8 nucleotides align to TRBD1. V dropped 4 bases and J dropped 0; count of bases not matched to a gene: 11. The germline gives CDR1 SGHRS, CDR2 YFSETQ. The CDR3 is made up of 17 amino acids. Here the CDR3 reads CASSADRAGGMNTEAFF. CDR3 DNA: TGCGCCAGCAGCGCGGACAGGGCGGGTGGAATGAACACTGAAGCTTTCTTT.

To note about this clone: This specimen includes other DNA sequences encoding the same CDR3. V is TRBV28 and J is TRBJ2-2; 9 nucleotides match TRBD2. This CDR3 has 15 residues. The J segment lost 1 base and the V segment lost 6 bases, leaving 3 bases of the junction unmatched. In germline, CDR1 is MDHEN, CDR2 SYDVKM. The CDR3 DNA is TGTGCCAGCAGACCGACTAGCGGGAACACCGGGGAGCTGTTTTTT. Its translation is CASRPTSGNTGELFF.

There are a few counts of this clone. This rearrangement joins TRBV19 to TRBJ1-5, with 7 bases matching TRBD1. V gave up 7 bases and J gave up 1 base; unmatched junction bases: 7. The CDR3 has 15 residues. CDR1 and CDR2 (germline): LNHDA, SQIVND (reference sequence). DNA of the CDR3: TGTGCCAGTAATAGGGGGCAGCTCAGCAATCAGCCCCAGCATTTT. Translated, it gives CASNRGQLSNQPQHF.

A word on this clone: The sample holds other DNA sequences that translate to the same CDR3. This rearrangement joins TRBV7-8 to TRBJ2-1; D not certain. This CDR3 spans 11 amino acids. Trimming cost V 5 bases and J 8 bases, with 7 bases left between them. Germline CDR1 and CDR2: SGHVS and FQNEAQ. Here the CDR3 DNA reads TGTGCCAGCAGCCTCCTCGATGAGCAGTTCTTC. Translated: CASSLLDEQFF.

The V call is TRBV2, the J call TRBJ2-1; 12 bases match TRBD2. Germline CDR1 reads SNHLY; CDR2 reads FYNNEI. Germline trimming cut 5 bases from V and 3 bases from J; bases unmatched to any gene: 8. The CDR3 consists of 17 residues. The CDR3 spells CASSRTSGEVGYNEQFF. The CDR3, as DNA: TGTGCCAGCAGTAGGACTAGCGGGGAGGTGGGCTACAATGAGCAGTTCTTC.

The chain has TRBV7-9 and TRBJ2-3; 7 bases map to TRBD2. CDR3 length: 13 residues. Germline V gives CDR1 SEHNR, CDR2 FQNEAQ (reference sequence). V shed 6 bases and J 6 bases; nucleotides not matched to a gene: 6. CDR3: CASRRDYRDTQYF. The CDR3 DNA sequence: TGTGCCAGCAGACGGGACTATAGGGATACGCAGTATTTT.

The chain links TRBV28 to TRBJ1-1; possible D gene TRBD1, 5 bases. Germline values: CDR1 MDHEN, CDR2 SYDVKM. This CDR3 is 14 amino acids long. Trimming took off 6 bases at V and 0 bases at J, with 11 bases between the two ends. The CDR3 sequence is CASRTGGMNTEAFF. The CDR3 region has the DNA TGTGCCAGCAGGACGGGGGGAATGAACACTGAAGCTTTCTTT.

V gene TRBV11-3 combines with J gene TRBJ2-1; 9 positions agree with TRBD2. Unmatched junction bases numbered 1, after V lost 0 bases and J lost 4 bases. The V gene's germline CDR1 is SGHNT and CDR2 YENEEA. The CDR3 is 15 residues long. The CDR3: CASSLDLAGYNEQFF. DNA of the CDR3: TGTGCCAGCAGCTTAGACCTAGCGGGGTACAATGAGCAGTTCTTC.

This clone was observed a few times. The genes are TRBV19 and TRBJ1-5, with 8 positions matching TRBD1. The CDR3 sequence is 18 residues long. Per the germline V gene, CDR1 is LNHDA and CDR2 is SQIVND (reference sequence). The trim removed 0 bases at V and 3 bases at J, leaving 10 bases unmatched. The CDR3 DNA reads TGTGCCAGTAGTATAGATCCGCCGGGGACAGGCCACAATCAGCCCCAGCATTTT. This codes for CASSIDPPGTGHNQPQHF. Supplemented by reference TRBV19 and TRBJ1-5, the full variable domain reads DGGITQSPKYLFRKEGQNVTLSCEQNLNHDAMYWYRQDPGQGLRLIYYSQIVNDFQKGDIAEGYSVSREKKESFPLTVTSAQKNPTAFYLCASSIDPPGTGHNQPQHFGDGTRLSIL.

The chain's CDR3 is CASSPGLAGGGDTQYF. CDR3 DNA: TGTGCCAGCAGCCCCGGACTAGCGGGAGGAGGGGATACGCAGTATTTT. This sequence joins TRBV11-3 and TRBJ2-3, with 14 bases matching TRBD2. CDR1 is SGHNT, CDR2 YENEEA, per germline. V lost 5 bases and J lost 6; bases outside the gene matches: 7. The CDR3 is 16 residues long. The full variable domain, rest sourced from reference TRBV11-3 and TRBJ2-3, is EAGVVQSPRYKIIEKKQPVAFWCNPISGHNTLYWYLQNLGQGPELLIRYENEEAVDDSQLPKDRFSAERLKGVDSTLKIQPAELGDSAVYLCASSPGLAGGGDTQYFGPGTRLTVL.